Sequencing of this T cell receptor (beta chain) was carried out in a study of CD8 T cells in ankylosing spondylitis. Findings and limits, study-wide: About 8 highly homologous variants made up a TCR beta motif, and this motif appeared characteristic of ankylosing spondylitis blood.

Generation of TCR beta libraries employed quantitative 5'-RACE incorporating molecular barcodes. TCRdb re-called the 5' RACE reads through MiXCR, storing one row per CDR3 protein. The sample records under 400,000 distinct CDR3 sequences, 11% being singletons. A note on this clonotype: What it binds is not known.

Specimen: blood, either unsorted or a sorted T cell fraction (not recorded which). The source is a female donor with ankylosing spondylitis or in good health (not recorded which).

For the CDR3, the DNA is TGTGCCAGCAGTTCCGGAAGTAGCAATCAGCCCCAGCATTTT. Protein product: CASSSGSSNQPQHF. The chain links TRBV27 to TRBJ1-5; no clear D. Per germline, CDR1 MNHEY and CDR2 SMNVEV (reference sequence). The CDR3 is 14 amino acids. V lost 4 bases and J 0 bases, leaving 7 bases between the germline ends.